A single sample is the source of the 17 T cell receptor beta chains below, sequenced in a study of beta chain features in type 1 diabetes. Isolated RNA was reverse transcribed in full, so expressed TCRB transcripts were sequenced. The repertoire was sequenced with immunoSEQ multiplex PCR; TCRdb's copy has only in-frame clones and lacks some. The sample holds hundreds of thousands of clones, roughly 16% seen once. The sequenced material came from naive CD4+ T cells from blood. Source of these receptors: a young man in good health.

V gene TRBV4-3 combines with J gene TRBJ1-1; D is ambiguous. Per germline, CDR1 LGHNA and CDR2 YSLEER. V was cut by 0 bases and J by 11 bases, with 13 bases left in between. The CDR3 covers 13 residues. The chain's CDR3 is CASSQDGRYSAFF. The CDR3 DNA is TGCGCCAGCAGCCAAGACGGGCGATATTCGGCTTTCTTT.

The chain employs TRBV6-4 and TRBJ2-1; perhaps D is TRBD1 or TRBD2 (5 bases each). Germline values: CDR1 MRHNA, CDR2 SNTAGT. CDR3 length: 13 amino acids. The V and J ends lost 6 bases and 10 bases respectively, with 16 bases between them. The CDR3 protein is CASSRTGANEQFF. CDR3 nucleotide sequence: TGTGCCAGCAGCCGGACTGGGGCTAACGAGCAGTTCTTC.

This clone has only a few counts. The chain is built from TRBV9 and TRBJ2-5; the D is unclear. V dropped 4 bases and J dropped 4 bases, with 11 bases sitting between them. The CDR3 covers 13 residues. The germline CDR1 and CDR2 sequences are SGDLS and YYNGEE. This CDR3 is CASSPSGRETQYF. The CDR3 region has the DNA TGTGCCAGCAGCCCTTCAGGTCGAGAGACCCAGTACTTC.

This clone was detected only a few times. The rearrangement uses TRBV4-1 and TRBJ1-5; 9 bases agree with TRBD1. V shed 1 base and J 11 bases; nucleotides not matched to a gene: 9. CDR1 MGHRA and CDR2 YSYEKL come from the germline V gene. This CDR3 has 15 amino acids. In DNA, the CDR3 is TGCGCCAGCAGCCAAGGGCTGAGGACAGGGGCAGCCCAGCATTTT. Translating gives CASSQGLRTGAAQHF.

This chain connects TRBV7-2 to TRBJ2-7; a weak D match, TRBD2 (6 bases). CDR1 is SGHTA, CDR2 FQGNSA, per germline. The CDR3 length is 14 residues. The germline V and J ends were trimmed by 2 bases and 4 bases, with 12 bases remaining between them. CDR3: CASSLHVGGYEQYF. The CDR3 region has the DNA TGTGCCAGCAGCTTACATGTGGGAGGATACGAGCAGTACTTC.

This clone was observed a few times. The CDR3 DNA follows: TGTGCCTGGAGTGTAGTGGGCAAGTGGGGTGAAAAACTGTTTTTT. It translates to CAWSVVGKWGEKLFF. This chain connects TRBV30 to TRBJ1-4; D ambiguous. V lost 0 bases and J 7 bases, leaving 15 bases between the germline ends. This CDR3 comprises 15 residues. In germline, CDR1 is GTSNPN, CDR2 SVGIG (reference sequence).

This clone was detected a few times. This rearrangement joins TRBV25-1 to TRBJ2-5; no definite D call. The CDR3 consists of 15 residues. The germline V gene encodes CDR1 MGHDK and CDR2 SYGVNS. Trimming took 3 bases from V and 1 from J, leaving 12 bases between them. This chain's CDR3 is CASSDPRQSQETQYF. The CDR3 region has the DNA TGTGCCAGCAGTGACCCCAGACAAAGCCAAGAGACCCAGTACTTC.

This clone was counted between two and nine times. The chain recombines TRBV12-5 with TRBJ2-1; 9 bases fit TRBD1. CDR1 is LGHNT, CDR2 FRNRAP, per germline. This CDR3 is 16 amino acids long. V shed 0 bases, J shed 8 bases, and the junction held 8 bases outside the gene matches. In DNA, the CDR3 is TGTGCTAGTGGTTTGGTACTTGGGACAGGGTTGCATGAGCAGTTCTTC. Its translation is CASGLVLGTGLHEQFF.

The chain couples TRBV18 to TRBJ1-1, with D possibly being TRBD1 (5 bases). Between the trimmed V and J ends, which lost 2 bases and 3 bases, there was a span of 7 bases. Germline loops: CDR1 KGHSH, CDR2 LQKENI. The CDR3 contains 13 residues. The CDR3 loop is CASSPGADTEAFF. Here the CDR3 DNA reads TGTGCCAGCTCACCAGGGGCGGACACTGAAGCTTTCTTT.

This clone was found a few times. In the same sample, other DNA sequences code for this CDR3. V and J are TRBV7-2 and TRBJ2-3; D is unclear. Trimming took off 5 bases at V and 4 bases at J, with 4 bases between the two ends. Per germline, CDR1 SGHTA and CDR2 FQGNSA. The CDR3 covers 11 residues. CDR3 sequence: CASSPADTQYF. CDR3 nucleotides: TGTGCCAGCAGCCCAGCAGATACGCAGTATTTT.

The chain uses TRBV20-1 and TRBJ2-1, with TRBD2 matching 8 bases. The CDR3 sequence is 11 residues long. Germline lookup yields CDR1 DFQATT and CDR2 SNEGSKA (reference sequence). CDR3 amino acids: CRPSSGNEQFF. The CDR3 DNA reads as TGCAGACCATCTAGCGGGAATGAGCAGTTCTTC.

This clone was seen a few times. As DNA, the CDR3 is TGTGCCACCAGCAGAACGACAGGGGGGGCCTACAATGAGCAGTTCTTC. As protein: CATSRTTGGAYNEQFF. This rearrangement joins TRBV15 to TRBJ2-1; TRBD1 matches 9 bases. Germline V gives CDR1 LNHNV, CDR2 YYDKDF (reference sequence). The CDR3 loop spans 16 amino acids. J gave up 2 bases and V 2 bases, and 4 bases lay outside the gene matches.

This clone was seen a handful of times. The V and J genes are TRBV7-2 and TRBJ1-2; D not resolved. Germline CDR1 reads SGHTA; CDR2 reads FQGNSA. The CDR3 is made up of 15 amino acids. V gave up 2 bases and J gave up 5 bases, with 15 bases separating them. Written as DNA, the CDR3 is TGTGCCAGCAGCTTAAGGGCAGGAGGAATTTATGGCTACACCTTC. This gives the protein CASSLRAGGIYGYTF.

This clone showed up many times. V is TRBV23-1 and J is TRBJ1-2; unclear D gene. TRBV23-1 is given ORF status, its function remaining uncertain. V was cut by 2 bases and J by 4 bases, with 20 bases left in between. The CDR3 has 17 amino acids. The CDR3 nucleotides are TGCGCCAGCAGTCAACCGGACCAACAGTACCGACCCTATGGCTACACCTTC. This encodes CASSQPDQQYRPYGYTF.

This clone came up a few times. This sequence joins TRBV11-1 and TRBJ2-1; 8 nucleotides agree with TRBD2. This CDR3 is built from 15 residues. V shed 5 bases, J shed 6 bases, and the junction held 9 bases outside the gene matches. In germline, CDR1 is SGHAT, CDR2 FQDESV (reference sequence). For the CDR3, the DNA is TGTGCCAGCAGCCCCGGGAGGGCCCCTATCAATGAGCAGTTCTTC. Its translation is CASSPGRAPINEQFF.

This clone was observed a few times. The rearrangement uses TRBV27 and TRBJ1-1, with TRBD1 as a possible D gene (6 bases). Germline-derived CDR1 and CDR2 are MNHEY and SMNVEV (reference sequence). The CDR3 has 13 residues. Trimming removed 5 bases at V and 3 bases at J, with 10 bases between. The chain's CDR3 is CASSRKGDTEAFF. The CDR3 coding sequence is TGTGCCAGCAGTCGTAAGGGGGACACTGAAGCTTTCTTT.

DNA for the CDR3: TGTGCCAGCAGCTTGTGGGCTAGCACAGATACGCAGTATTTT. As protein: CASSLWASTDTQYF. This chain links TRBV5-6 with TRBJ2-3; D remains ambiguous. V dropped 1 base and J dropped 0 bases, with 6 bases sitting between them. CDR3 length: 14 residues. Germline V lookup: CDR1 SGHDT, CDR2 YYEEEE.